These 21 T cell receptor beta chains were sequenced from one sample in a study of shared clonotypes between healthy human individuals. Naive CD8 cells, CD45RO-negative and positively selected for CCR7, excluded terminally differentiated effector memory CD45RA+ cells. Clones were sequenced by immunoSEQ multiplex PCR, and TCRdb holds only the in-frame ones, with some missing. The data hold more than 2 million clones, with 85% to 95% observed a single time. Sequencing was carried out using naive CD8+ T cells from PBMCs. These receptors were collected from a man aged 18 to 29 in good health. Some clones in this sample may be carry-over from other donors' samples.

The chain is built from TRBV4-3 and TRBJ2-7, with 8 bases identical to TRBD2. There are 17 residues in the CDR3. Germline V CDR1 and CDR2: LGHNA, YSLEER. The trim removed 4 bases at V and 5 bases at J, leaving 16 bases unmatched. Here the CDR3 reads CASSLTPGREVSHEQYF. In DNA form, the CDR3 reads TGCGCCAGCAGCCTAACGCCCGGGCGGGAGGTCTCTCACGAGCAGTACTTC.

This clone was detected a few times. The sample has other DNA sequences that encode this CDR3 too. The V call is TRBV9, the J call TRBJ1-1; D unclear. The V end lost 4 bases, the J end lost 0 bases, and 4 bases lay between the germline ends. This CDR3 has 12 amino acids. The germline V gene encodes CDR1 SGDLS and CDR2 YYNGEE. The CDR3 region has the DNA TGTGCCAGCAGCCCCCTGAACACTGAAGCTTTCTTT. Amino acid sequence: CASSPLNTEAFF.

The chain links TRBV19 to TRBJ1-1; maybe TRBD1 (6 bases). CDR3 size: 16 residues. The V end lost 3 bases, the J end lost 5 bases, and 19 bases lay between the germline ends. The germline V gene has CDR1 LNHDA and CDR2 SQIVND (reference sequence). Here the CDR3 reads CASSMFGGTTQTEAFF. The DNA for the CDR3 is TGTGCCAGTAGTATGTTTGGGGGGACAACTCAGACTGAAGCTTTCTTT. Full variable domain (remainder filled in from reference TRBV19 and TRBJ1-1): DGGITQSPKYLFRKEGQNVTLSCEQNLNHDAMYWYRQDPGQGLRLIYYSQIVNDFQKGDIAEGYSVSREKKESFPLTVTSAQKNPTAFYLCASSMFGGTTQTEAFFGQGTRLTVV.

The J gene is TRBJ2-2, the V gene TRBV4-1, with a possible D match to TRBD2 (5 bases). In germline, CDR1 is MGHRA, CDR2 YSYEKL. The length of the CDR3 is 14 residues. Trimming shortened V by 4 bases and J by 6 bases, and 12 bases separated the two germline ends. The CDR3 protein is CASSLNAGSGELFF. The CDR3 bases are TGCGCCAGCAGCCTAAATGCGGGCTCCGGGGAGCTGTTTTTT.

This clone was counted once. The same CDR3 also results from other DNA sequences found in this sample. The rearrangement uses TRBV27 and TRBJ2-1; 7 bases are shared with TRBD1. The CDR3 covers 11 residues. In germline, CDR1 is MNHEY, CDR2 SMNVEV (reference sequence). V lost 4 bases, J lost 9 bases, and 0 bases stayed unmatched. The CDR3 nucleotides read TGTGCCAGCAGTTCAGGGGGTGAGCAGTTCTTC. Protein sequence: CASSSGGEQFF.

For the CDR3, the DNA is TGTGCCACCAGCAGTCTTCCCCGGGTCCAGGGTGGCTACACCTTC. This sequence encodes CATSSLPRVQGGYTF. The chain couples TRBV15 to TRBJ1-2, with D perhaps matching TRBD1 (5 bases). Trimming shortened V by 3 bases and J by 7 bases, and 18 bases separated the two germline ends. Germline V lookup: CDR1 LNHNV, CDR2 YYDKDF (reference sequence). The CDR3 totals 15 residues.

The rearrangement uses TRBV7-6 and TRBJ1-2, with D maybe TRBD1 (6 bases). The CDR3 covers 13 residues. V was cut by 4 bases and J by 2 bases, with 8 bases left in between. Looked up from germline, CDR1 is SGHVS and CDR2 is FNYEAQ. The CDR3 region has the DNA TGTGCCAGCAGCTGGGGACAAAACTATGGCTACACCTTC. Translating it yields CASSWGQNYGYTF. The whole variable domain, remainder taken from reference TRBV7-6 and TRBJ1-2, is GAGVSQSPRYKVTKRGQDVALRCDPISGHVSLYWYRQALGQGPEFLTYFNYEAQQDKSGLPNDRFSAERPEGSISTLTIQRTEQRDSAMYRCASSWGQNYGYTFGSGTRLTVV.

The rearrangement joins TRBV27 to TRBJ2-7, with D perhaps given as TRBD1 or TRBD2 (5 bases each). This CDR3 is 14 amino acids long. Per germline, CDR1 MNHEY and CDR2 SMNVEV (reference sequence). Trimming shortened V by 3 bases and J by 3 bases, and 12 bases separated the two germline ends. CDR3 nucleotides: TGTGCCAGCAGTTTCCACGGGACGGACTACGAGCAGTACTTC. This codes for CASSFHGTDYEQYF.

The V gene is TRBV19, the J gene TRBJ2-5, with 8 bases identical to TRBD1. Germline-derived CDR1 and CDR2 are LNHDA and SQIVND (reference sequence). The ends lost 5 bases at V and 5 bases at J; junction bases unmatched: 10. This CDR3 has 15 residues. Written as DNA, the CDR3 is TGTGCCAGTAGTGTCACCAGGGGGCGCTTGGAGACCCAGTACTTC. Translation gives CASSVTRGRLETQYF.

The V gene is TRBV29-1, the J gene TRBJ2-5; tentatively, D is TRBD2 (5 bases). The ends were cut back, 4 bases at V and 4 bases at J, with 16 bases in the middle. CDR1 and CDR2 from the germline V gene are SQVTM and ANQGSEA. The CDR3 spans 14 residues. CDR3 coding DNA: TGCAGCGTTGGGGCGGTTCGGGGTACAGAGACCCAGTACTTC. This encodes CSVGAVRGTETQYF.

This clone came up once. The chain joins TRBV4-1 to TRBJ2-7; D is perhaps TRBD1 (7 bases). This CDR3 is 16 amino acids long. The V and J ends lost 4 bases and 0 bases respectively, with 16 bases between them. Germline-derived CDR1 and CDR2 are MGHRA and YSYEKL. Here the CDR3 reads CASSLDRRGPSYEQYF. In DNA form, the CDR3 reads TGCGCCAGCAGCCTAGACAGGAGGGGGCCCTCCTACGAGCAGTACTTC.

The V and J genes are TRBV7-9 and TRBJ2-5; 9 nucleotides align to TRBD2. Germline CDR1 reads SEHNR; CDR2 reads FQNEAQ (reference sequence). The CDR3 contains 17 residues. V shed 3 bases and J 2 bases; nucleotides not matched to a gene: 10. CDR3 nucleotides: TGTGCCAGCAGCTTGCCCAGCCCGACTAGCGGACAAGAGACCCAGTACTTC. It is translated as CASSLPSPTSGQETQYF.

The chain is built from TRBV21-1 and TRBJ2-7; TRBD1 is the table's D call, not checked against the DNA. TRBV21-1 is marked as a pseudogene. The CDR3 spans 14 residues. The CDR3 bases are TGTGCCAGCAGCACCCGCAGGGGACGCTACGAGCAGTACTTC. Its protein is CASSTRRGRYEQYF.

This chain uses TRBV2 with TRBJ1-5, with D uncertain. The CDR3 is 15 amino acids. Germline V gives CDR1 SNHLY, CDR2 FYNNEI. The CDR3 bases are TGTGCGTCAAAATCAGGACCTTATAGCAATCAGCCCCAGCATTTT. This translates into CASKSGPYSNQPQHF.

This sequence joins TRBV19 and TRBJ1-3; D unclear. Trimming stripped 7 bases from V and 7 bases from J, with 20 bases between. This CDR3 region has 15 residues. In germline, CDR1 is LNHDA, CDR2 SQIVND (reference sequence). CDR3 region: CASITDPRSWNTIYF. In DNA form, the CDR3 reads TGTGCCAGTATTACAGACCCAAGATCGTGGAACACCATATATTTT. Based on the CDR3 plus reference TRBV19 and TRBJ1-3, the full variable domain is DGGITQSPKYLFRKEGQNVTLSCEQNLNHDAMYWYRQDPGQGLRLIYYSQIVNDFQKGDIAEGYSVSREKKESFPLTVTSAQKNPTAFYLCASITDPRSWNTIYFGEGSWLTVV.

The chain joins TRBV9 to TRBJ2-1; D perhaps matches TRBD2 (6 bases). From germline, CDR1 is SGDLS and CDR2 YYNGEE. V was pared by 3 bases and J by 5 bases, with 15 bases between. This CDR3 is 15 amino acids long. The CDR3 is CASSAQEGLHNEQFF. DNA of the CDR3: TGTGCCAGCAGCGCACAGGAGGGGCTCCACAATGAGCAGTTCTTC.

The chain joins TRBV5-1 to TRBJ2-3; TRBD2 aligns across 14 bases. The CDR3 consists of 19 residues. With V trimmed by 3 bases and J by 6 bases, 15 bases remained unmatched. From germline, CDR1 is SGHRS and CDR2 YFSETQ. Here the CDR3 reads CASSSVGGTSGRVFDTQYF. The CDR3 DNA reads as TGCGCCAGCAGCTCCGTCGGGGGGACTAGCGGGAGAGTTTTTGATACGCAGTATTTT.

This clone was counted only a few times. The chain has TRBV9 and TRBJ1-1; 7 positions match TRBD1. Trimming removed 4 bases from V and 1 base from J; junction bases left unmatched: 4. Germline CDR1 and CDR2: SGDLS and YYNGEE. The CDR3 has 14 amino acids. The CDR3 sequence: CASSPTGWNTEAFF. DNA for the CDR3: TGTGCCAGCAGCCCGACAGGGTGGAACACTGAAGCTTTCTTT.

This clone came up once. This sequence joins TRBV7-7 and TRBJ2-5; no reliable D call. Germline V gene sequence: CDR1 SSHAT, CDR2 FNYEAQ (reference sequence). V was shortened by 1 base and J by 1 base, with 10 bases between the two germline ends. The CDR3 covers 15 residues. This CDR3 is CASSLGAALQETQYF. CDR3 sequence (DNA): TGTGCCAGCAGCTTAGGGGCAGCTCTCCAAGAGACCCAGTACTTC. The full variable domain, rest sourced from reference TRBV7-7 and TRBJ2-5, is GAGVSQSPRYKVTKRGQDVTLRCDPISSHATLYWYQQALGQGPEFLTYFNYEAQPDKSGLPSDRFSAERPEGSISTLTIQRTEQRDSAMYRCASSLGAALQETQYFGPGTRLLVL.

The chain has TRBV7-9 and TRBJ1-1; no reliable D call. The germline V gene has CDR1 SEHNR and CDR2 FQNEAQ (reference sequence). Trimming pared 7 bases from V and 7 bases from J, leaving 13 bases between. The CDR3 extends over 12 amino acids. DNA of the CDR3: TGTGCCAGCATAAGAGACCCCGGTGAAGCTTTCTTT. It specifies CASIRDPGEAFF.

This chain joins TRBV14 and TRBJ2-7; D is perhaps TRBD2 (6 bases). The CDR3 length is 13 residues. Looked up from germline, CDR1 is SGHDN and CDR2 is FVKESK. Trimming removed 3 bases from V and 5 bases from J, with 11 bases in between. The DNA for the CDR3 is TGTGCCAGCAGCCATACCCGCGGGAACGAGCAGTACTTC. Translating it yields CASSHTRGNEQYF.